This entry lists 21 T cell receptor beta chains sequenced from one sample in a study of long-term antiretroviral therapy in people with HIV. At survey level, the immunoSEQ assay was run in its v3.0 version. Generated by immunoSEQ multiplex PCR, the TCRdb table keeps only in-frame clones and is missing some. The sample has some 10,000 clones, about four fifths seen once. The sample consisted of unsorted PBMCs, taken 1.8 years before starting antiretroviral therapy. The origin of the receptors is a man aged 40-55 years with HIV.

The chain employs TRBV5-6 and TRBJ1-1; 8 nucleotides line up with TRBD1. CDR1 and CDR2 from the germline V gene are SGHDT and YYEEEE. Unmatched junction bases numbered 3, after V lost 0 bases and J lost 5 bases. CDR3 length: 14 residues. The CDR3 sequence is CASSLGQGATEAFF. CDR3 bases: TGTGCCAGCAGCTTGGGGCAGGGGGCTACTGAAGCTTTCTTT. Together with reference TRBV5-6 and TRBJ1-1, the CDR3 gives the full variable domain: DAGVTQSPTHLIKTRGQQVTLRCSPKSGHDTVSWYQQALGQGPQFIFQYYEEEERQRGNFPDRFSGHQFPNYSSELNVNALLLGDSALYLCASSLGQGATEAFFGQGTRLTVV.

The chain has TRBV5-4 and TRBJ2-1; no clear D. Germline V CDR1 and CDR2: SGHNT, YYREEE (reference sequence). The germline V and J ends were trimmed by 4 bases and 5 bases, with 10 bases remaining between them. This CDR3 is built from 13 residues. The CDR3 DNA sequence: TGTGCCAGCAGCGTACCCCTAAACAATGAGCAGTTCTTC. This translates into CASSVPLNNEQFF.

This clone was counted only a few times. The V gene is TRBV28, the J gene TRBJ1-2, with a weak D call TRBD1 (5 bases). Germline V gene data show CDR1 as MDHEN and CDR2 as SYDVKM. V was trimmed by 1 base and J by 4 bases, leaving 7 bases between them. CDR3 length: 13 amino acids. The CDR3 DNA reads as TGTGCCAGCAGTTTATCGGGGGGCTATGGCTACACCTTC. Encoded protein: CASSLSGGYGYTF.

The rearrangement uses TRBV12-5 and TRBJ2-7; 9 positions agree with TRBD1. V lost 6 bases to trimming and J lost 0 bases; unmatched junction nucleotides: 9. The CDR3 is 16 amino acids. Germline loops: CDR1 LGHNT, CDR2 FRNRAP. CDR3 in amino acids: CASGTTGQGHSYEQYF. CDR3 bases: TGTGCTAGTGGGACGACTGGACAGGGGCACTCCTACGAGCAGTACTTC.

The chain is built from TRBV2 and TRBJ1-4; no definite D call. The CDR3 runs 13 residues. Germline lookup yields CDR1 SNHLY and CDR2 FYNNEI. V lost 6 bases and J lost 6, with 11 bases in between. DNA of the CDR3: TGTGCCAGCAGGAACGGGCCGGATGAAAAACTGTTTTTT. Translating it yields CASRNGPDEKLFF.

The V and J genes are TRBV4-2 and TRBJ2-3; D is unresolved. Germline lookup yields CDR1 LGHNA and CDR2 YNFKEQ. V was clipped by 0 bases and J by 10 bases, with 11 bases between them. The CDR3 sequence is 13 residues long. CDR3 nucleotide sequence: TGTGCCAGCAGCCAAGATCCGCAATTCGCGCAGTATTTT. This sequence encodes CASSQDPQFAQYF.

The chain combines TRBV5-4 with TRBJ2-3, with D perhaps being TRBD1 or TRBD2 (5 bases each). The CDR3 is 13 residues long. Germline lookup yields CDR1 SGHNT and CDR2 YYREEE (reference sequence). V was cut by 4 bases and J by 2 bases, with 8 bases left in between. The CDR3, as DNA: TGTGCCAGCAGCCCCGGGGCCACAGATACGCAGTATTTT. This translates into CASSPGATDTQYF.

By share, this clone ranks as medium-sized. The rearrangement joins TRBV6-5 to TRBJ2-6, with D uncertain. Germline assignment: CDR1 MNHEY and CDR2 SVGAGI. Trimming took 6 bases from V and 0 from J, leaving 6 bases between them. The length of the CDR3 is 14 residues. The CDR3 sequence is CASRLTSGANVLTF. The CDR3 bases are TGTGCCAGCAGACTAACCTCTGGGGCCAACGTCCTGACTTTC.

The chain joins TRBV7-9 to TRBJ2-7; 10 bases map to TRBD1. Germline CDR1 and CDR2: SEHNR and FQNEAQ (reference sequence). The V and J ends lost 5 bases and 4 bases, in that order; junction bases with no gene match: 2. The CDR3 spans 13 residues. This CDR3 is CASSRQGAYEQYF. The DNA for the CDR3 is TGTGCCAGCAGCCGACAGGGGGCTTACGAGCAGTACTTC.

The chain carries TRBV29-1 and TRBJ1-1, with TRBD1 matching over 7 bases. Germline CDR1 and CDR2: SQVTM and ANQGSEA. This CDR3 region has 14 residues. V dropped 4 bases and J dropped 2; count of bases not matched to a gene: 7. The CDR3 sequence is CSVARQGGNTEAFF. For the CDR3, the DNA is TGCAGCGTTGCGAGACAGGGTGGTAACACTGAAGCTTTCTTT.

This clone was detected only once. This rearrangement joins TRBV7-8 to TRBJ2-3; 12 nucleotides match TRBD2. This CDR3 has 15 amino acids. Germline V gives CDR1 SGHVS, CDR2 FQNEAQ. Trimming at V came to 5 bases and at J to 5 bases, leaving 5 bases not matched to a gene. CDR3 in DNA: TGTGCCAGCAGCCAACTAGCGGGGGGCCTAGATACGCAGTATTTT. It encodes CASSQLAGGLDTQYF.

The chain recombines TRBV5-5 with TRBJ2-7; 7 bases fit TRBD1. The CDR3 runs 14 residues. Losses at the gene ends were 2 bases for V and 3 bases for J; bases not matched to a gene: 5. Germline lookup yields CDR1 SGHKS and CDR2 YYEKEE (reference sequence). The CDR3 coding sequence is TGTGCCAGCAGCTTCGCCCAGGGGGTCTACGAGCAGTACTTC. It specifies CASSFAQGVYEQYF.

This chain uses TRBV5-6 with TRBJ2-7, with D perhaps TRBD2 (5 bases). Germline assignment: CDR1 SGHDT and CDR2 YYEEEE. Trimming cost V 0 bases and J 2 bases, with 9 bases left between them. The CDR3 is made up of 14 amino acids. CDR3 sequence: CASSLGSGTYEQYF. CDR3 nucleotide sequence: TGTGCCAGCAGCTTGGGCAGCGGAACCTACGAGCAGTACTTC.

By share, this clone counts as medium-sized. The chain couples TRBV7-8 to TRBJ2-5; D gene uncertain. This CDR3 is 12 amino acids long. Trimming shortened V by 6 bases and J by 5 bases, and 10 bases separated the two germline ends. CDR1 and CDR2 (germline): SGHVS, FQNEAQ. The CDR3, as DNA: TGTGCCAGCAGTTCCCTCGAGGAGACCCAGTACTTC. Translation: CASSSLEETQYF.

The V call is TRBV7-2, the J call TRBJ2-7; D might be TRBD1 (6 bases). The length of the CDR3 is 14 residues. Trimming pared 6 bases from V and 5 bases from J, leaving 17 bases between. The germline CDR1 and CDR2 sequences are SGHTA and FQGNSA. The CDR3 loop reads CASRNSRGSDEQYF. For the CDR3, the DNA is TGTGCCAGCAGAAACAGCAGGGGTTCGGACGAGCAGTACTTC.

The V and J genes are TRBV2 and TRBJ1-5; D is possibly TRBD1 (5 bases). The CDR3 is made up of 14 amino acids. CDR1 is SNHLY and CDR2 is FYNNEI in the germline V gene. The ends were cut back, 5 bases at V and 1 base at J, with 9 bases in the middle. CDR3 coding DNA: TGTGCCAGCAGTCGCCGGGACAGCAATCAGCCCCAGCATTTT. Amino acid sequence: CASSRRDSNQPQHF.

This clone was seen just once. The chain recombines TRBV5-4 with TRBJ2-3; D is unclear. Germline CDR1 is SGHNT and CDR2 is YYREEE (reference sequence). V gave up 1 base and J gave up 2 bases, with 11 bases separating them. CDR3 length: 15 amino acids. The CDR3 nucleotides are TGTGCCAGCAGCTTGCGAACGGTGTACACAGATACGCAGTATTTT. It yields the protein CASSLRTVYTDTQYF.

The V and J genes are TRBV29-1 and TRBJ1-2, with D unresolved. This CDR3 contains 13 residues. V dropped 6 bases and J dropped 3 bases, with 14 bases sitting between them. The V gene's germline CDR1 is SQVTM and CDR2 ANQGSEA. CDR3 DNA: TGCAGCGTCCCGGATTGGTTAGACTATGGCTACACCTTC. It encodes CSVPDWLDYGYTF.

This chain connects TRBV5-1 to TRBJ2-1, with TRBD1 identical over 12 bases. This CDR3 is 18 amino acids long. With V trimmed by 8 bases and J by 3 bases, 15 bases remained unmatched. CDR1 and CDR2 (germline): SGHRS, YFSETQ. The CDR3 DNA reads as TGCGCCAGTAGAGCCGGGACAGGGGGCCCGTTGGGCTACAATGAGCAGTTCTTC. Protein sequence: CASRAGTGGPLGYNEQFF.

The V and J genes are TRBV7-9 and TRBJ2-2, with 7 bases that match TRBD2. Germline V gives CDR1 SEHNR, CDR2 FQNEAQ (reference sequence). Trimming took 3 bases from V and 4 from J; bases not matched to a gene: 5. The CDR3 sequence is 15 residues long. The CDR3 is CASSFLGGSTGELFF. For the CDR3, the DNA is TGTGCCAGCAGCTTTCTGGGCGGGAGCACCGGGGAGCTGTTTTTT. Drawing the rest from reference TRBV7-9 and TRBJ2-2, the complete variable domain is DTGVSQNPRHKITKRGQNVTFRCDPISEHNRLYWYRQTLGQGPEFLTYFQNEAQLEKSRLLSDRFSAERPKGSFSTLEIQRTEQGDSAMYLCASSFLGGSTGELFFGEGSRLTVL.

The chain uses TRBV10-3 and TRBJ2-3, with D possibly TRBD2 on 7 matching bases. Trimming pared 0 bases from V and 2 bases from J, leaving 12 bases between. This CDR3 is 16 amino acids long. Germline-derived CDR1 and CDR2 are ENHRY and SYGVKD. The CDR3 bases are TGTGCCATCAGTGAGTCGCGGGGGCTATCCACAGATACGCAGTATTTT. Its translation is CAISESRGLSTDTQYF.